Included here is one T cell receptor beta chain sequence, with context. This entry is derived from a study of regulatory T cells in long-lasting Graves disease. Looking at the study overall: Patients with new Graves' disease had used antithyroid drugs below 3 months.

Researchers made TCR beta libraries by using iRepertoire HTBI primers and running Arm-PCR on CDR3 regions. TCRdb re-derived calls from the multiplex PCR reads in MiXCR, one entry per CDR3 protein. Of hundreds of thousands of distinct CDR3 sequences in the sample, about 15% were seen once. The sample's time point: newly diagnosed GD, antithyroid drugs for less than 3 months. PBMC-derived RNA was used for the TCR library. It was by American Thyroid Association guidelines that Graves' disease was diagnosed. Trimming pared 4 bases from V and 4 bases from J, leaving 21 bases between. From germline, CDR1 is SGHTA and CDR2 FQGTGA. The CDR3 runs to 17 residues. These same records also appear under a second study, on T cells in Graves' hyperthyroidism and ophthalmopathy.

Source: peripheral blood mononuclear cells (PBMCs), taken at new diagnosis, from a patient treated with antithyroid drugs. The chain combines TRBV7-3 with TRBJ2-3, with D perhaps given as TRBD1 or TRBD2 (6 bases each). This TCR derives from a woman aged 40 to 50 with Graves disease. This CDR3 reads CASSSSTGLGGPDTQYF. CDR3 nucleotide sequence: TGTGCCAGCAGCTCATCGACGGGACTCGGGGGCCCAGATACGCAGTATTTT.